This T cell receptor (beta chain) appears in the sequencing data of a study of vaccination and CD4 T cells after COVID-19. Study-wide context: Vaccination of participants consisted of two doses of either BNT162b2 or mRNA-1273 vaccine. Whole-study results and caveats: Researchers looked at relatively few convalescent patients and had no early post-infection timepoints.

Treatment defined: roughly nine-day PBMC culture with coronavirus spike peptide pools or control peptides (ViraFEST assay). First, ViraFEST expanded antigen-specific T cells with peptide pools, and next it sequenced the TCRs. Per germline, CDR1 MNHEY and CDR2 SVGEGT. V was clipped by 2 bases and J by 0 bases, with 16 bases between them. The CDR3 runs to 17 residues. The table lists this clonotype with a few counts. Its target is unknown. An Oncomine TCR Beta short-read assay was used to sequence the DNA from cultured CD4+ T cells. TCRdb ran MiXCR on the PCR reads and lists one entry per CDR3 protein. Counted here are about 13,000 distinct CDR3 sequences, around 41% occurring once; the ten biggest clones make up 9.4%.

The chain combines TRBV6-2 or TRBV6-3 with TRBJ2-5; possibly TRBD2 for D (7 bases). The sequencing sample was made of CD4+ T cells from blood, cultured in vitro. This clonotype originated in a human donor who had recovered from COVID-19. The CDR3 here is CASSYPAWGGHQETQYF. DNA for the CDR3: TGTGCCAGCAGTTACCCCGCGTGGGGGGGGCACCAAGAGACCCAGTACTTC.